The rows below give T cell receptor beta chains drawn from one sample of a study of T cells in Graves' hyperthyroidism and ophthalmopathy. One entry per CDR3 protein, called by TCRdb with MiXCR from the multiplex PCR reads. The data contain approximately 300,000 distinct CDR3 sequences, 15% to 20% of them seen just once; the ten biggest clones take up around 55%. The specimen sequenced was blood. The receptors shown here come from a woman in her fifties or sixties with Graves' ophthalmopathy. CDR3s leave out the opening cysteine and the closing phenylalanine or tryptophan. Clone size appears in some rows only: once, few, many, or a class for an expanded clone.

CDR3aa,abundance,v_gene
ASSLQGRKDGNTIY,NA,TRBV5-4
ASSSSGVPNEQF,few,TRBV6-5
ASSQDSSNQPQH,NA,TRBV5-8
ASSPAGLAGYPDTQY,few,TRBV5-1
ASSQLAGPHHEQF,many,TRBV3-1
ASTIRRTSGTEGYEQY,many,TRBV5-8
ASSLNPGELF,many,TRBV7-3
ASSQSLRADEAF,many,TRBV3-1
AWSNNEQF,NA,TRBV30
ASTKEGVIVPYEQY,NA,TRBV6-2/TRBV6-3
ASSELEETHPNYGYT,many,TRBV25-1
ASSSFVNSYEQY,many,TRBV7-2
AWSVGSSYNEQF,many,TRBV30
ASSYAGGRSNEQF,NA,TRBV6-9
ASSPQGAANGYT,many,TRBV7-3
ASSQPGTGNYGYT,NA,TRBV4-3
ASSPRRAGDEQY,many,TRBV11-1
AWSPWGRGQGGNQPQH,many,TRBV30
ASSLQSGAGHYGYT,many,TRBV7-9
ASSLDPALQY,NA,TRBV11-2
SARLGQGGGKTQY,many,TRBV20-1
ASSPSRDRPYNEQF,many,TRBV7-2
ASSLGVAGGLYNEQF,many,TRBV11-3
ASSLGVREGRTGELF,NA,TRBV5-4
ASRPRRADYT,few,TRBV12-3/TRBV12-4
ASSLGLPHEQF,many,TRBV7-2
ASSEDRTENIQY,many,TRBV18
ASSFDRGLFETQF,NA,TRBV27
ASSWSSGTVYEQY,many,TRBV5-1
ATVGQGLIF,NA,TRBV24-1
ATSGAGELGVEKLF,NA,TRBV6-1
ASSRDRRHYGYT,NA,TRBV6-1
ASGKTDLSPLH,many,TRBV6-1
ASSYSRINEQF,many,TRBV6-5
ASSLETGTGSYGYT,NA,TRBV4-1
ASSPPPVFSYNEQF,NA,TRBV9
ASSPGTGYSSYEQY,many,TRBV27
ASSMAGTYNQPQH,few,TRBV7-9
ASGGTGGEKLF,few,TRBV19
ASSRGERDGYT,NA,TRBV5-1
ASSRAGTGRGTEAF,many,TRBV3-1
ASSLAGGSDTQY,NA,TRBV7-9
ASSQRSDQTSSTDTQY,many,TRBV18
ASQPGGGQNTEAF,NA,TRBV5-4
ASSLRGGDQPQH,many,TRBV7-9
ASSWRPDRAHT,many,TRBV7-2
ASSSPTSGRVYNEQF,many,TRBV7-2
SAYPRDRGQETQY,many,TRBV20-1
SARDLTWTEDTEAF,many,TRBV20-1
ASRGLAVETQY,many,TRBV11-2
ASSFDRGQDTQY,many,TRBV5-1
ASSYFELADYNEQF,few,TRBV6-5
SARNSGGAKNEQF,many,TRBV20-1
ASSLSASGSSYEQY,many,TRBV27
ASREGILGTGHNGEQF,NA,TRBV2
SVPRERSDPLYGYT,many,TRBV29-1